One sample yielded the 26 T cell receptor beta chains listed below, sequenced in a study of shared clonotypes between healthy human individuals (dated by TCRdb to 2018 to 2020). Library preparation employed the immunoSEQ multiplex PCR assay. TCRdb limited this immuneACCESS table to in-frame rearrangements with V and J called. A share of clones is missing; checked studies link under half to unresolved V genes, and the rest is unexplained. The sample table lists about 1.4 million clones, around 97% of them with a count of one. In total, the top ten clones hold over 1% of the sample. The sample comprised naive CD4+ T cells sorted from blood. The cell subset or site label of this sample denotes: CD45RA+ positively selected. These receptors were obtained from a man aged 25 to 40 in good health.

As DNA, the CDR3 is TGTGCCAGCAGTGCCTTGGGACAGGGTTTTTCCGGGGAGCTGTTTTTT. This encodes CASSALGQGFSGELFF. The rearrangement links TRBV6-4 to TRBJ2-2; 9 nucleotides agree with TRBD1. V was clipped by 4 bases and J by 6 bases; unmatched bases: 9. Germline CDR1 reads MRHNA; CDR2 reads SNTAGT. This CDR3 contains 16 residues.

The V call is TRBV5-1, the J call TRBJ2-7, with a weak D call TRBD2 (6 bases). The CDR3 runs 14 residues. CDR1 SGHRS and CDR2 YFSETQ come from the germline V gene. The V end was cut by 1 base, the J end by 1 base, with 9 bases between. In nucleotides, the CDR3 is TGCGCCAGCAGCTTGACTAGCAGTTCCTACGAGCAGTACTTC. It codes for CASSLTSSSYEQYF. The whole variable domain, remainder taken from reference TRBV5-1 and TRBJ2-7, is KAGVTQTPRYLIKTRGQQVTLSCSPISGHRSVSWYQQTPGQGLQFLFEYFSETQRNKGNFPGRFSGRQFSNSRSEMNVSTLELGDSALYLCASSLTSSSYEQYFGPGTRLTVT.

Comments on this clone: The same CDR3 can be traced to other DNA sequences in this sample. The CDR3 sequence is CASSYSRVNTGELFF. CDR3 nucleotides: TGTGCCAGCAGTTACTCACGGGTGAACACCGGGGAGCTGTTTTTT. The chain is built from TRBV6-5 and TRBJ2-2; D not certain. The CDR3 is 15 residues long. Germline V gene sequence: CDR1 MNHEY, CDR2 SVGAGI. V was cut by 0 bases and J by 1 base, with 6 bases left in between.

The rearrangement joins TRBV5-6 to TRBJ2-3; TRBD1 matches at 9 bases. Looked up from germline, CDR1 is SGHDT and CDR2 is YYEEEE. CDR3 size: 15 residues. V shed 5 bases and J 4 bases; nucleotides not matched to a gene: 8. CDR3 in amino acids: CASRRTGVGADTQYF. CDR3 nucleotides: TGTGCCAGCAGACGGACAGGGGTCGGGGCAGATACGCAGTATTTT.

The CDR3 coding sequence is TGTGCCAGCAGCCGGTCCACTAGCGGGCCGACCTACGAGCAGTACTTC. Translated, it gives CASSRSTSGPTYEQYF. The chain recombines TRBV5-6 with TRBJ2-7, with 9 bases matching TRBD2. CDR1 SGHDT and CDR2 YYEEEE come from the germline V gene. The CDR3 spans 16 residues. V dropped 4 bases and J dropped 2; count of bases not matched to a gene: 10.

The chain links TRBV7-3 to TRBJ1-1; D perhaps matches TRBD1 (6 bases). Trimming pared 5 bases from V and 2 bases from J, leaving 15 bases between. Germline V gene data show CDR1 as SGHTA and CDR2 as FQGTGA. The CDR3 contains 15 residues. CDR3 bases: TGTGCCAGCAGCAAAACCGGGACACCCAACACTGAAGCTTTCTTT. This sequence encodes CASSKTGTPNTEAFF.

The chain employs TRBV11-2 and TRBJ1-3; TRBD1 matches 7 bases. The V gene end was trimmed by 3 bases and the J gene end by 5 bases; junction bases not matched to a gene: 1. CDR1 is SGHAT, CDR2 FQNNGV, per germline. The CDR3 spans 13 residues. The CDR3 DNA reads TGTGCCAGCAGCTTGGGACAGAGAAACACCATATATTTT. Amino acid sequence: CASSLGQRNTIYF.

The V call is TRBV7-8, the J call TRBJ2-3; D gene ambiguous. Per the germline V gene, CDR1 is SGHVS and CDR2 is FQNEAQ. The V gene lost 5 bases and the J gene lost 1 base, with 7 bases spanning the gap. This CDR3 is 13 amino acids long. The CDR3 coding sequence is TGTGCCAGCAGCCCAGACCGCACAGATACGCAGTATTTT. Translation: CASSPDRTDTQYF.

The gene calls are TRBV28 and TRBJ1-2; possible D gene TRBD1, 5 bases. This CDR3 spans 15 amino acids. The germline V and J ends were trimmed by 6 bases and 2 bases, with 16 bases remaining between them. Germline V CDR1 and CDR2: MDHEN, SYDVKM. CDR3 in amino acids: CASSPNPGPNYGYTF. CDR3 DNA sequence: TGTGCCAGCAGCCCGAACCCGGGACCCAACTATGGCTACACCTTC.

The chain links TRBV25-1 to TRBJ1-1; maybe TRBD1 (5 bases). Looked up from germline, CDR1 is MGHDK and CDR2 is SYGVNS. The length of the CDR3 is 13 residues. Between the trimmed V and J ends, which lost 6 bases and 4 bases, there was a span of 12 bases. The CDR3, as DNA: TGTGCCAGCAGCTCGGGGCAGGGCACTGAAGCTTTCTTT. Translated: CASSSGQGTEAFF.

This clone was counted only a few times. In the same sample, other DNA sequences code for this CDR3. The V gene is TRBV6-1, the J gene TRBJ1-5; D is unclear. Per germline, CDR1 MNHNS and CDR2 SASEGT. V was cut by 0 bases and J by 7 bases, with 7 bases left in between. This CDR3 has 13 residues. CDR3 DNA sequence: TGTGCCAGCAGTGAAGCGAAAGGGCAGCCCCAGCATTTT. It yields the protein CASSEAKGQPQHF.

The V and J genes are TRBV27 and TRBJ2-1; D gene ambiguous. The V end lost 5 bases, the J end lost 7 bases, and 12 bases lay between the germline ends. CDR3 size: 13 residues. CDR1 is MNHEY and CDR2 is SMNVEV in the germline V gene (reference sequence). The chain's CDR3 is CASSESNRNEQFF. CDR3 coding DNA: TGTGCCAGCAGTGAGAGTAATCGGAATGAGCAGTTCTTC.

CDR3 loop: CASSSAGLYEQYF. DNA for the CDR3: TGTGCCAGCAGCTCAGCTGGGTTGTACGAGCAGTACTTC. The chain employs TRBV5-4 and TRBJ2-7; no definite D call. This CDR3 has 13 residues. In germline, CDR1 is SGHNT, CDR2 YYREEE (reference sequence). Trimming stripped 3 bases from V and 4 bases from J, with 11 bases between.

This clone appeared a single time. The V call is TRBV5-1, the J call TRBJ2-1; TRBD2 aligns across 11 bases. This CDR3 region has 15 residues. V trimming: 4 bases; J trimming: 4 bases; junction bases outside the gene matches: 4. Germline V CDR1 and CDR2: SGHRS, YFSETQ. The CDR3 DNA reads TGCGCCAGCAGCAATGCTAGCGGGAGGTACAATGAGCAGTTCTTC. It encodes CASSNASGRYNEQFF.

This chain uses TRBV5-6 with TRBJ2-5, with 15 bases fitting TRBD2. The CDR3 has 18 amino acids. V shed 4 bases, J shed 5 bases, and the junction held 12 bases outside the gene matches. Per germline, CDR1 SGHDT and CDR2 YYEEEE. The CDR3: CASSQYGLAGGPRETQYF. The CDR3 DNA is TGTGCCAGCAGCCAGTACGGACTAGCGGGAGGGCCACGTGAGACCCAGTACTTC.

The chain uses TRBV7-8 and TRBJ2-1; D uncertain. The CDR3 runs 13 residues. Germline-derived CDR1 and CDR2 are SGHVS and FQNEAQ. V gave up 4 bases and J gave up 6 bases, with 10 bases separating them. The CDR3, as DNA: TGTGCCAGCAGCTCGCCGACTGGCAATGAGCAGTTCTTC. Encoded protein: CASSSPTGNEQFF.

The chain joins TRBV5-4 to TRBJ2-7, with D possibly matching TRBD2 (7 bases). Trimming took 4 bases from V and 5 from J, leaving 19 bases between them. CDR3 length equals 15 residues. Per germline, CDR1 SGHNT and CDR2 YYREEE (reference sequence). CDR3 coding DNA: TGTGCCAGCAGCCCGGGGGGCAGGTTCATGGACGAGCAGTACTTC. Amino acid sequence: CASSPGGRFMDEQYF. Full variable domain (remainder filled in from reference TRBV5-4 and TRBJ2-7): ETGVTQSPTHLIKTRGQQVTLRCSSQSGHNTVSWYQQALGQGPQFIFQYYREEENGRGNFPPRFSGLQFPNYSSELNVNALELDDSALYLCASSPGGRFMDEQYFGPGTRLTVT.

This rearrangement joins TRBV2 to TRBJ2-7; a possible D gene is TRBD2 (6 bases). The CDR3 is 14 amino acids. V lost 3 bases, J lost 2 bases, and 11 bases lay in between. Looked up from germline, CDR1 is SNHLY and CDR2 is FYNNEI. CDR3 protein: CASSEEGPPYEQYF. In DNA form, the CDR3 reads TGTGCCAGCAGTGAGGAGGGACCCCCCTACGAGCAGTACTTC.

This CDR3 reads CASGLGAGGPHEQYF. In DNA, the CDR3 is TGTGCCAGCGGATTGGGGGCGGGAGGGCCCCACGAGCAGTACTTC. The rearrangement uses TRBV28 and TRBJ2-7; TRBD2 matches at 9 bases. The CDR3 spans 15 residues. Germline-derived CDR1 and CDR2 are MDHEN and SYDVKM. With 8 bases clipped from V and 5 bases from J, the junction kept 13 bases outside the gene matches.

This clone occurred a few times. This CDR3 is also generated by other DNA sequences in the sample. The V and J genes are TRBV5-1 and TRBJ2-1; 14 bases are a match to TRBD2. The CDR3 length is 15 residues. The J segment lost 7 bases and the V segment lost 2 bases, leaving 2 bases of the junction unmatched. The V gene's germline CDR1 is SGHRS and CDR2 YFSETQ. The CDR3 spells CASSFGLAGGNEQFF. The CDR3 coding sequence is TGCGCCAGCAGCTTCGGACTAGCGGGAGGTAATGAGCAGTTCTTC.

The chain uses TRBV5-1 and TRBJ2-7; 9 positions agree with TRBD1. The CDR3 runs to 14 residues. J was trimmed by 5 bases and V by 5 bases; bases with no gene match: 8. Germline assignment: CDR1 SGHRS and CDR2 YFSETQ. In nucleotides, the CDR3 is TGCGCCAGCAGGTCTGACAGGGGGGTCAACGAGCAGTACTTC. Encoded protein: CASRSDRGVNEQYF.

The genes are TRBV2 and TRBJ2-5, with 7 positions matching TRBD2. With 2 bases clipped from V and 7 bases from J, the junction kept 1 base outside the gene matches. CDR3 length equals 12 residues. Germline values: CDR1 SNHLY, CDR2 FYNNEI. CDR3 DNA: TGTGCCAGCAGTGAATCGGGAGGGACCCAGTACTTC. As protein: CASSESGGTQYF.

The chain is built from TRBV7-6 and TRBJ2-7; 8 bases match TRBD2. Germline values: CDR1 SGHVS, CDR2 FNYEAQ. The CDR3 is 13 residues long. Trimming removed 0 bases from V and 7 bases from J; junction bases left unmatched: 2. The CDR3 protein is CASSLARGAEQYF. The CDR3 DNA sequence: TGTGCCAGCAGCTTAGCGCGGGGGGCAGAGCAGTACTTC.

The rearrangement links TRBV9 to TRBJ1-4; D unresolved. V lost 3 bases and J 3 bases, leaving 9 bases between the germline ends. The CDR3 covers 14 residues. Germline values: CDR1 SGDLS, CDR2 YYNGEE. CDR3 residues: CASSALGANEKLFF. The CDR3 DNA follows: TGTGCCAGCAGCGCCCTCGGGGCTAATGAAAAACTGTTTTTT.

This clone has only one observation. The chain joins TRBV5-8 to TRBJ2-7; the D is unclear. The CDR3 consists of 13 residues. Germline CDR1 and CDR2: SGHTS and YDEGEE. V was cut by 2 bases and J by 3 bases, with 9 bases left in between. CDR3 region: CASSFQSSYEQYF. CDR3 nucleotide sequence: TGTGCCAGCAGCTTTCAGTCGAGCTACGAGCAGTACTTC.

This chain uses TRBV9 with TRBJ2-3; 9 bases map to TRBD1. Per the germline V gene, CDR1 is SGDLS and CDR2 is YYNGEE. The CDR3 contains 15 residues. V shed 0 bases, J shed 5 bases, and the junction held 4 bases outside the gene matches. The CDR3 DNA is TGTGCCAGCAGCGTAGTTGGGACAGGGATAGATACGCAGTATTTT. This gives the protein CASSVVGTGIDTQYF. Filled out from reference TRBV9 and TRBJ2-3, the complete variable domain reads DSGVTQTPKHLITATGQRVTLRCSPRSGDLSVYWYQQSLDQGLQFLIQYYNGEERAKGNILERFSAQQFPDLHSELNLSSLELGDSALYFCASSVVGTGIDTQYFGPGTRLTVL.